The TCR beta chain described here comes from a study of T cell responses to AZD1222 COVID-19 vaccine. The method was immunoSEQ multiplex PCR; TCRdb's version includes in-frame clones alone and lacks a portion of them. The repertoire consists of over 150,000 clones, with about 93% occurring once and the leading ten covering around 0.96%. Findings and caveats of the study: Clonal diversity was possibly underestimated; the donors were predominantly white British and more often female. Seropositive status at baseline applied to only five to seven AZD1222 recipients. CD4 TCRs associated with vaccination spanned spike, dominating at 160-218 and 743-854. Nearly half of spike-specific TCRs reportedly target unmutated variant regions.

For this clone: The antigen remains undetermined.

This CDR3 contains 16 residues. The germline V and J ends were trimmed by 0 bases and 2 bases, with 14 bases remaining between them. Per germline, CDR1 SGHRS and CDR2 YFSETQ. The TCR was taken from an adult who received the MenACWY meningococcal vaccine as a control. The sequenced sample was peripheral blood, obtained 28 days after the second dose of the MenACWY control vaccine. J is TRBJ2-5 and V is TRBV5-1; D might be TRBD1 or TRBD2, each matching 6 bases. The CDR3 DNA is TGCGCCAGCAGCTTGGCACCCGGGGGCGGACAAGAGACCCAGTACTTC. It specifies CASSLAPGGGQETQYF.